Listed below are T cell receptor beta chains from one sample, sequenced in a study of cytomegalovirus exposure and HLA in healthy donors. The table came from immunoSEQ multiplex PCR; TCRdb's copy has only in-frame clones and leaves some out. The sample contains about 61,000 clones, 89% of which appear only once. Sequenced: PBMCs. These receptors were obtained from a man younger than 40 in good health and CMV-seropositive. The CDR3 runs from the conserved cysteine through the conserved F or W.

v_gene	j_gene	CDR3aa
TRBV7-2	TRBJ2-1	CASSSLAGEGNEQFF
TRBV6-6	TRBJ1-5	CASKKGAIYDQPQHF
TRBV6-5	TRBJ1-1	CASREPGTLRTEAFF
TRBV5-5	TRBJ2-7	CASSLMEGKMREQYF
TRBV14	TRBJ1-6	CASSQVRNSPLHF
TRBV7-9	TRBJ2-2	CASSLTLVRDKGYGELFF
TRBV7-2	TRBJ1-1	CASSLDRWATEAFF
TRBV5-1	NA	CASSLAAGGIYEQYF
TRBV7-2	TRBJ1-5	CASSLDPAGNQPQHF
TRBV11-2	NA	CASSLGGNSYEQYF
TRBV7-9	TRBJ2-5	CASSFGTSGRAEETQYF
TRBV6-5	TRBJ2-2	CASSPGLVGTGELFF
TRBV9	TRBJ2-1	CASSVAVHNEQFF
TRBV15	TRBJ2-1	CATSRGLAGGDNEQFF
TRBV27	TRBJ2-7	CASSLFRGSYEQYF
TRBV9	TRBJ1-1	CASSVVGENTEAFF
TRBV30	TRBJ1-2	CAWSVQGAGGYTF
TRBV7-8	TRBJ1-1	CASSLPDRDEAFF
TRBV19	TRBJ2-2	CASSSYGELFF
TRBV19	TRBJ2-7	CASSTDSVQTQLF
TRBV10-3	TRBJ2-1	CAISVVGLAGNNEQFF
TRBV19	TRBJ2-2	CASSIFGGNPSGELFF
TRBV7-9	TRBJ1-1	CASSLGEGTGPMNTEAFF
TRBV6-5	TRBJ2-5	CASTWTGAGETQYF
TRBV11-2	TRBJ2-7	CASSLDRQRSEQYF
TRBV7-2	TRBJ2-5	CASSWGQRETQYF
TRBV14	TRBJ2-2	CASSQDLLAGSTGELFF
TRBV7-8	TRBJ2-7	CASSPHGLAGGSYEQYF
TRBV9	TRBJ1-4	CASSETPQGLGEKLFF
TRBV11-1	TRBJ1-1	CASSLGTPDTEAFF
TRBV7-2	TRBJ2-2	CASSSPNTGELFF
TRBV19	TRBJ2-5	CASSFRRGRQETQYF
TRBV27	TRBJ1-2	CASSGETGTANYGYTF
TRBV19	TRBJ2-1	CASSIDSRVAGVTNNEQFF
TRBV6-1	TRBJ1-3	CASSEAHGENGNTIYF
TRBV7-9	TRBJ1-2	CSSSTGQSGYTF
TRBV5-4	TRBJ2-7	CASRLGLAGSYEQYF
TRBV30	TRBJ1-1	CAWSLRMTEAFF
TRBV6-5	TRBJ1-1	CASRKGEGVTEAFF
TRBV29-1	TRBJ1-1	CSVDWNTEAFF
TRBV28	TRBJ2-6	CASSLTNGANVLTF
TRBV2	TRBJ2-1	CASSETPGLAGEDEQFF
TRBV6-5	TRBJ2-2	CASTQAGNTGELFF
TRBV6-5	TRBJ1-5	CASSPNQPQHF
TRBV27	TRBJ2-1	CASSDLVAGGGDEQFF
TRBV6-5	TRBJ2-5	CASSKNRGRETQYF
TRBV6-5	TRBJ1-2	CASSPQGYGYTF
TRBV11-2	TRBJ1-5	CASSPNIDMPQHF
TRBV6-1	TRBJ2-1	CASSPTDTDYNEQFF
TRBV5-1	TRBJ2-1	CASSPMTSGSYNEQFF
TRBV7-2	TRBJ2-5	CASSSSSGGETQYF
TRBV5-4	TRBJ2-7	CASSSGDRPYEQYF
TRBV30	TRBJ1-3	CAWTIGRTNSGNTIYF
TRBV10-3	TRBJ1-5	CAISAQGIPNQPQHF
TRBV28	TRBJ2-3	CASSLFSSGSTDTQYF